A single T cell receptor (beta chain) is shown here with its context. This sample was included in a study of blood T cell repertoires in COVID-19. At the level of the study: T cells, B-cell-depleted T cells, or PBMCs provided the cDNA or gDNA that served as material.

Adults between roughly 18 and 90 years of age took part from about 24 US areas. Cohort assignment relied on participant-reported clinical history. Trimming left V 3 bases short and J 7 bases short, with 10 bases between. The germline CDR1 and CDR2 sequences are ENHRY and SYGVKD. There are 14 residues in the CDR3. Original handling: Amplification of reference gene primers was used by the study to estimate nucleated cell counts. Method: immunoSEQ multiplex PCR; TCRdb's copy keeps in-frame clones and lacks some. V, J and clone size are taken as reported in that table, and D and trimming were inferred from the DNA itself. The repertoire holds approximately 200,000 clones, just under 90% seen once, with 1.2% in the top ten.

The TCR originated in a man younger than 40 who had recovered from COVID-19. The chain recombines TRBV10-3 with TRBJ1-6; D is unclear. The specimen was PBMCs or T cells enriched from blood (not recorded which). CDR3 DNA sequence: TGTGCCATCAGTGACGGGAGCGTAAATTCACCCCTCCACTTT. This translates into CAISDGSVNSPLHF.